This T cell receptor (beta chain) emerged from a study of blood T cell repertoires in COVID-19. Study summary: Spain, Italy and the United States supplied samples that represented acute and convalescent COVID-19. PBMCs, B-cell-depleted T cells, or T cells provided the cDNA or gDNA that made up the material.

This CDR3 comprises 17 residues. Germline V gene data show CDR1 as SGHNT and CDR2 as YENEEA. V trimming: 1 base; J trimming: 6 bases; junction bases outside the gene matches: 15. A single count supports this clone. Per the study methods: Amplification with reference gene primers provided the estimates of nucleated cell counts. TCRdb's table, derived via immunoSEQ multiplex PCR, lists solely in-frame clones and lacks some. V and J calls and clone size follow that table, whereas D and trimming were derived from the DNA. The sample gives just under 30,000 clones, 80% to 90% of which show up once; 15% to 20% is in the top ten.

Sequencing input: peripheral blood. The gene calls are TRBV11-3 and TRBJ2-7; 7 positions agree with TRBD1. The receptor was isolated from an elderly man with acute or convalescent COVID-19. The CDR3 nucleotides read TGTGCCAGCAGCTTAGTCACAAGCCTGCGACAGGGCGCCGAGCAGTACTTC. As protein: CASSLVTSLRQGAEQYF.